The 3 T cell receptor beta chains in this list originate from one sample, sequenced in a study of identical twins (dated by TCRdb to the mid-2010s). The library was made by 5' RACE. Instrument used: Illumina HiSeq 2000. The public sequencing data were trimmed at Q25 with fastp and processed into clonotypes with MiXCR by TCRdb, which kept only in-frame beta chains. Each record represents a unique CDR3 protein, reported with the most common genes and DNA among its rows. This sample gives approximately 630,000 distinct CDR3 sequences in total; just over 7% of them show up just once. The ten largest clones capture about 1.6% of the sample. The data were also submitted as part of a second study, on yellow fever vaccine responses in identical twins.

The specimen sequenced was PBMCs. These receptors came from a young woman in good health.

This clonotype has just a few counts. The rearrangement uses TRBV12-3 or TRBV12-4 and TRBJ2-1; D is possibly TRBD1 (7 bases). Trimming took 11 bases from V and 1 from J, leaving 27 bases between them. The CDR3 contains 18 residues. The CDR3 nucleotides are TGTGCCTGCTGTTTGAGACAGGGAGGACCAGCTTCCTACAATGAGCAGTTCTTC. This codes for CACCLRQGGPASYNEQFF.

This clonotype has ten or more counts. The chain employs TRBV5-1 and TRBJ2-3; TRBD2 agrees at 7 bases. V dropped 4 bases and J dropped 3; count of bases not matched to a gene: 8. The CDR3 consists of 15 residues. Germline V gene data show CDR1 as SGHRS and CDR2 as YFSETQ. The CDR3 here is CASSRQRGWTDTQYF. CDR3 DNA sequence: TGCGCCAGCAGCCGGCAGCGGGGTTGGACAGATACGCAGTATTTT. The entire variable domain, with the rest obtained from reference TRBV5-1 and TRBJ2-3, is as follows: KAGVTQTPRYLIKTRGQQVTLSCSPISGHRSVSWYQQTPGQGLQFLFEYFSETQRNKGNFPGRFSGRQFSNSRSEMNVSTLELGDSALYLCASSRQRGWTDTQYFGPGTRLTVL.

This clonotype has a count of ten or more. The chain joins TRBV3-1 to TRBJ2-1; D not resolved. The CDR3 is 16 residues long. Trimming stripped 1 base from V and 3 bases from J, with 13 bases between. The V gene's germline CDR1 is LGHDT and CDR2 YNNKEL (reference sequence). The CDR3, as DNA: TGTGCCAGCAGCCAAGTAGCCAGCGAGATCTACAATGAGCAGTTCTTC. It encodes CASSQVASEIYNEQFF.